This section outlines one T cell receptor (beta chain) sequence together with its context. This specimen comes from a study of blood T cell repertoires in COVID-19. Across the study: Nucleic acid was either cDNA or gDNA, and it came from T cells, B-cell-depleted T cells, or PBMCs.

Germline V gene sequence: CDR1 SGHVS, CDR2 FQNEAQ. V lost 5 bases and J 0 bases, leaving 14 bases between the germline ends. The CDR3 has 16 residues. Original data processing: Quantification of nucleated cells was approximated via reference gene primer amplification. Produced via immunoSEQ multiplex PCR; TCRdb's table is partial and in-frame only. The DNA was the basis for D and trimming; V, J and clone size are from that table. The profile covers fewer than 350,000 clones, with 85% appearing a single time and about 2.7% taken by the ten largest. The chain links TRBV7-8 to TRBJ1-3; possible D gene TRBD1, 6 bases. Material for sequencing was PBMCs or T cells enriched from blood (not recorded which). The origin of this receptor is a woman aged 50 to 60 who had recovered from COVID-19. CDR3 loop: CASSALTGSSGNTIYF. The CDR3 DNA reads as TGTGCCAGCAGCGCCCTGACAGGCAGCTCTGGAAACACCATATATTTT.